This T cell receptor beta chain was profiled in a study of T cells in tuberculosis. Overall study context: IGRA-negative adolescents, IGRA-positive adolescents with latent tuberculosis and adults with active tuberculosis formed this South African cohort. Blood was taken before or within 7 days of anti-tuberculosis therapy.

The time point is: new active TB diagnosis, blood taken before or within 7 days of starting treatment. The protocol was immunoSEQ multiplex PCR, while the TCRdb copy is restricted to in-frame clones and leaves out a portion. The sample lists some 31,000 clones, about 82% occurring once. The germline CDR1 and CDR2 sequences are LGHNT and FRNRAP. V was cut by 2 bases and J by 5 bases, with 4 bases left in between. The CDR3 is 12 amino acids. The receptor comes from an adult with tuberculosis. Specimen: PBMCs, collected at tuberculosis diagnosis. The rearrangement joins TRBV12-5 to TRBJ2-1; D is undetermined. CDR3 DNA sequence: TGTGCTAGTGGTTTGAATAACAATGAGCAGTTCTTC. It translates to CASGLNNNEQFF.